The sequence of this T cell receptor beta chain was determined in a study of radiation and T cells in renal cell carcinoma. The assay was immunoSEQ multiplex PCR, and TCRdb's table has in-frame clones only and misses some. The table records about 130,000 clones, 85% to 90% of them present only once. Described time point: blood 2 weeks post-SBRT. Regarding treatment: 15 Gy SBRT to primary tumor, nephrectomy 4 weeks later. Here the sequenced sample was blood, taken from a patient whose treatment included radiotherapy and nephrectomy. The sequence derives from a woman in her 70s with renal cell carcinoma.

DNA for the CDR3: TGTGCCAGCAGCTTGGCCTGGGGGGATGGAAACACCATATATTTT. This translates into CASSLAWGDGNTIYF. The chain carries TRBV5-6 and TRBJ1-3; possible D gene TRBD1, 5 bases. The CDR3 runs 15 residues. Germline CDR1 is SGHDT and CDR2 is YYEEEE. V was cut by 0 bases and J by 3 bases, with 10 bases left in between. Full variable domain (remainder filled in from reference TRBV5-6 and TRBJ1-3): DAGVTQSPTHLIKTRGQQVTLRCSPKSGHDTVSWYQQALGQGPQFIFQYYEEEERQRGNFPDRFSGHQFPNYSSELNVNALLLGDSALYLCASSLAWGDGNTIYFGEGSWLTVV.